The clone carrying this T cell receptor beta chain occurred once. What it binds is not known. The data originate from a study of T cell responses to AZD1222 COVID-19 vaccine. The overall study: Second-dose schedules of about 4 or about 12 weeks were combined.

The study, taken as a whole, reports: Spike as a whole was targeted by vaccine-associated CD4 TCRs, dominant at 160-218 and 743-854. Of the AZD1222 recipients, only five to seven were seropositive at baseline. Spike-specific TCR breadth and depth rose after two AZD1222 doses.

Losses at the gene ends were 5 bases for V and 3 bases for J; bases not matched to a gene: 7. The CDR3 runs to 14 residues. Germline V CDR1 and CDR2: SGHRS, YFSETQ. Profiling relied on immunoSEQ multiplex PCR, and the TCRdb table lists in-frame clones only, not all of them. The sample carries 100,000 to 150,000 clones, approximately 91% recorded once. Sequencing was performed on peripheral blood, taken on day 0 of AZD1222 vaccination. This sequence joins TRBV5-1 and TRBJ1-2; 7 positions match TRBD1. The sequence was collected from an adult in good health. The CDR3 loop is CASSSGQRDYGYTF. In DNA form, the CDR3 reads TGCGCCAGCAGTTCGGGACAGCGAGACTATGGCTACACCTTC.